This TCR beta chain was observed in a study of OX40 agonist ivuxolimab in advanced cancers. Background on the study: Every 2 weeks, patients received ivuxolimab intravenously, dosed at 0.01 to 10 mg/kg. Two cutaneous melanoma patients and one hepatocellular carcinoma patient, three in all, had partial responses. Findings of the study overall: Antigen specificity was not determined for the expanded peripheral T cells. With doses of 0.1 to 3.0 mg/kg, CD4+ and CD8+ blood T cells had undergone clonal expansion by week 6.

To note about this clone: No antigen is known for it.

Clones were read by immunoSEQ multiplex PCR, and TCRdb kept only the in-frame ones, dropping some. The repertoire consists of under 80,000 clones, with roughly 93% occurring once and the leading ten covering about 0.32%. CDR3 size: 14 residues. CDR1 SQVTM and CDR2 ANQGSEA come from the germline V gene. Unmatched junction bases numbered 8, after V lost 7 bases and J lost 2 bases. The rearrangement links TRBV29-1 to TRBJ2-1; 7 bases fit TRBD1. The material was CD4+ or CD8+ T cells sorted from blood, obtained in a trial of the OX40 agonist ivuxolimab. The clonotype originates from an adult with an advanced solid tumor such as melanoma, head and neck, liver or kidney cancer. The CDR3 region is CSALTGPTYNEQFF. The CDR3 DNA is TGCAGCGCTCTGACAGGGCCTACCTACAATGAGCAGTTCTTC.